Following are 5 T cell receptor beta chains from one sample sequenced in a study of T cell responses to AZD1222 COVID-19 vaccine. Method: immunoSEQ multiplex PCR; TCRdb's copy keeps in-frame clones and lacks some. The repertoire holds 150,000 or so clones, with 80% to 85% as singletons. The sequencing here drew on peripheral blood, taken on day 0 of MenACWY control vaccination. The receptors shown here come from an adult in good health.

There are many counts of this clone. V and J are TRBV6-1 and TRBJ1-6; D gene ambiguous. V lost 2 bases to trimming and J lost 8 bases, with 10 bases between them. Germline V gives CDR1 MNHNS, CDR2 SASEGT. There are 14 residues in the CDR3. CDR3 bases: TGTGCCAGCAGTGAAATACTCGGGGATTCACCCCTCCACTTT. Its translation: CASSEILGDSPLHF.

V usage is TRBV14 and J usage is TRBJ2-3; a weak D match, TRBD1 (6 bases). The V gene's germline CDR1 is SGHDN and CDR2 FVKESK. The ends were cut back, 1 base at V and 6 bases at J, with 11 bases in the middle. The CDR3 totals 14 residues. This CDR3 reads CASSQVGAGDTQYF. The CDR3 nucleotides are TGTGCCAGCAGCCAAGTGGGGGCTGGGGATACGCAGTATTTT. Full variable domain (missing parts from reference TRBV14 and TRBJ2-3): EAGVTQFPSHSVIEKGQTVTLRCDPISGHDNLYWYRRVMGKEIKFLLHFVKESKQDESGMPNNRFLAERTGGTYSTLKVQPAELEDSGVYFCASSQVGAGDTQYFGPGTRLTVL.

The CDR3: CASSLDPGAGNQPQHF. For the CDR3, the DNA is TGTGCCAGCAGCTTAGACCCAGGGGCGGGCAATCAGCCCCAGCATTTT. This chain links TRBV11-2 with TRBJ1-5; D is possibly TRBD1 (6 bases). This CDR3 has 16 residues. CDR1 is SGHAT and CDR2 is FQNNGV in the germline V gene. Trimming shortened V by 0 bases and J by 2 bases, and 11 bases separated the two germline ends.

The chain is built from TRBV6-5 and TRBJ1-4; D not certain. CDR1 MNHEY and CDR2 SVGAGI come from the germline V gene. CDR3 size: 15 residues. V was clipped by 3 bases and J by 3 bases, with 11 bases between them. The CDR3 is CASSYRVSANEKLFF. The CDR3 DNA sequence: TGTGCCAGCAGTTATAGGGTCTCGGCTAATGAAAAACTGTTTTTT.

This clone was found a few times. The chain joins TRBV5-1 to TRBJ2-5; 8 positions agree with TRBD1. This CDR3 has 16 residues. The germline V gene encodes CDR1 SGHRS and CDR2 YFSETQ. Trimming removed 1 base from V and 4 bases from J; junction bases left unmatched: 9. In DNA, the CDR3 is TGCGCCAGCAGCTTGATTCCCCCTACAGGGGGAGAGACCCAGTACTTC. This codes for CASSLIPPTGGETQYF.